The T cell receptor (beta chain) described here comes from a study of CD8+CD57+ T cells in acquired aplastic anemia. Genomic DNA constituted the template upon which TCR beta VDJ and CDR3 profiling was performed. One entry per CDR3 protein results from TCRdb running MiXCR on the reads. Counted here are around 500,000 distinct CDR3 sequences, approximately 32% occurring once; the ten biggest clones make up 0.75% to 0.95%. CD8+CD57+ cell expansion, shown by flow cytometry, had occurred in the patients selected for sequencing. CDR3 length equals 15 residues. Germline CDR1 and CDR2: DFQATT and SNEGSKA (reference sequence). The J segment lost 1 base and the V segment lost 7 bases, leaving 8 bases of the junction unmatched.

Material for sequencing was sorted CD4+, CD8+, or CD8+CD57+ T cells (not recorded which) from PBMCs. The TCR sequence derives from a human donor with aplastic anemia. The V call is TRBV20-1, the J call TRBJ2-1; TRBD1 matches 9 bases. The CDR3 region has the DNA TGCAGTGTCCTGACAGGGGGTACGTCCTACAATGAGCAGTTCTTC. Residues: CSVLTGGTSYNEQFF.